A single sample gave rise to the 7 T cell receptor beta chains below, sequenced in a study of shared clonotypes between healthy human individuals. The assay was immunoSEQ multiplex PCR, and TCRdb's table has in-frame clones only and misses some. The sample includes about 470,000 clones, more than 75% of them seen just once. Sequencing was done on a sample of PBMCs. These TCRs come from a woman aged 40 to 50 in good health. Some clones in this sample may be carry-over from other donors' samples.

This sequence joins TRBV15 and TRBJ1-1; no reliable D call. This CDR3 has 15 amino acids. CDR1 and CDR2 (germline): LNHNV, YYDKDF (reference sequence). With 0 bases removed from V and 3 bases from J, the gap between germline ends came to 11 bases. CDR3 region: CATSRDVSAYTEAFF. CDR3 in DNA: TGTGCCACCAGCAGAGATGTCAGTGCCTACACTGAAGCTTTCTTT.

V usage is TRBV28 and J usage is TRBJ1-5; a possible D gene is TRBD1 (5 bases). Germline V gene data show CDR1 as MDHEN and CDR2 as SYDVKM. V lost 6 bases to trimming and J lost 5 bases, with 17 bases between them. The CDR3 length is 15 residues. The CDR3 protein is CASSPRSGDHQPQHF. CDR3 DNA: TGTGCCAGCAGCCCCAGGTCCGGGGACCATCAGCCCCAGCATTTT.

The rearrangement joins TRBV5-1 to TRBJ2-5; maybe TRBD2 (5 bases). This CDR3 is built from 14 residues. The V gene's germline CDR1 is SGHRS and CDR2 YFSETQ. V was clipped by 6 bases and J by 5 bases, with 17 bases between them. Here the CDR3 reads CASTRGSDGETQYF. The CDR3 DNA reads TGCGCCAGCACCCGGGGTAGTGATGGGGAGACCCAGTACTTC. Full variable domain (missing parts from reference TRBV5-1 and TRBJ2-5): KAGVTQTPRYLIKTRGQQVTLSCSPISGHRSVSWYQQTPGQGLQFLFEYFSETQRNKGNFPGRFSGRQFSNSRSEMNVSTLELGDSALYLCASTRGSDGETQYFGPGTRLLVL.

The chain recombines TRBV4-1 with TRBJ1-2; 8 bases align to TRBD1. Trimming at V came to 1 base and at J to 0 bases, leaving 16 bases not matched to a gene. The CDR3 has 20 amino acids. CDR1 and CDR2 (germline): MGHRA, YSYEKL. CDR3 nucleotide sequence: TGCGCCAGCAGCCAAGGTAGTCTCCCTTGGACAGGGAGGTCTAACTATGGCTACACCTTC. The encoded protein is CASSQGSLPWTGRSNYGYTF.

The rearrangement joins TRBV7-8 to TRBJ2-1, with no clear D. This CDR3 is built from 16 residues. V was pared by 6 bases and J by 0 bases, with 15 bases between. CDR1 is SGHVS and CDR2 is FQNEAQ in the germline V gene. The CDR3 nucleotides read TGTGCCAGCAGGCCAACCTCCGGTAACTCCTACAATGAGCAGTTCTTC. Its translation: CASRPTSGNSYNEQFF.

Details on this clone: A read error may explain this, as a much larger clone is one base away. The same CDR3 is also encoded by other DNA sequences in this sample. The chain links TRBV5-1 to TRBJ1-1, with TRBD1 identical over 7 bases. Looked up from germline, CDR1 is SGHRS and CDR2 is YFSETQ. The CDR3 extends over 14 amino acids. With 4 bases clipped from V and 0 bases from J, the junction kept 3 bases outside the gene matches. The DNA of the CDR3 is TGCGCCAGCAGCCCCGGGACAGTGAACACTGAAGCTTTCTTT. The encoded protein is CASSPGTVNTEAFF.

The V call is TRBV18, the J call TRBJ2-2; D might be TRBD1 or TRBD2, each matching 5 bases. The V and J ends lost 0 bases and 4 bases respectively, with 9 bases between them. CDR1 and CDR2 (germline): KGHSH, LQKENI. This CDR3 is built from 15 residues. The CDR3 region is CASSPPGVGTGELFF. Written as DNA, the CDR3 is TGTGCCAGCTCACCACCGGGGGTTGGCACCGGGGAGCTGTTTTTT.